The T cell receptor beta chain described here comes from a study of cytomegalovirus exposure and HLA in healthy donors. For the study at large: Approximately 85 million unique TCRs from HLA-typed donors were held in an early data release.

Study-level results: The authors listed over 150 TCR beta chains as cytomegalovirus-associated. Specific recognition of CMV antigens was confirmed in vitro for a few chains (all CMV-associated).

Germline V lookup: CDR1 MGHDK, CDR2 SYGVNS. The CDR3 consists of 16 residues. Both 60 Vbeta primers and 13 Jbeta primers went into the PCR. As originally analysed: Approximately 87 million unique TCR beta chains, 8.5 million to 14 million shared, were counted in a later analysis. Sequencing used immunoSEQ multiplex PCR; TCRdb keeps in-frame clones, though not all of them. V, J and clone size reflect that table, while D and trimming were determined from the DNA. The sample yields 250,000 to 350,000 clones, approximately 70% seen once. In the case of this clone: Its specificity is not known.

This sequence was found in a female donor in good health and CMV-seronegative. Sequencing was carried out using PBMCs. The J gene is TRBJ2-5, the V gene TRBV25-1, with a tentative D call TRBD2 (7 bases). Near its end, the DNA agrees better with TRBJ2-7, so the J call may be wrong. The CDR3 here is CASSPLGRTVDYEQYF. CDR3 sequence (DNA): TGTGCCAGCAGCCCCCTCGGGAGGACAGTAGACTACGAGCAGTACTTC.